A single sample gave rise to the 30 T cell receptor beta chains below, sequenced in a study of blood T cell repertoires in COVID-19. The repertoire was sequenced with immunoSEQ multiplex PCR; TCRdb's copy has only in-frame clones and lacks some. The table includes fewer than 250,000 clones, 65% to 85% detected once. The sequenced sample consisted of peripheral blood. These receptors came from a woman between 50 and 59 years old with acute or convalescent COVID-19.

Remarks on this clone: At one end, the junction sequence differs from germline, possibly due to a read error. The V gene is TRBV18, the J gene TRBJ1-2; unclear D gene. Looked up from germline, CDR1 is KGHSH and CDR2 is LQKENI. The CDR3 contains 12 residues. CDR3 protein: CASSPIQADPIF. The DNA of the CDR3 is TGTGCCAGCTCACCGATCCAGGCAGACCCCATCTTC.

The CDR3 protein is CASTFGPTGNTGELFF. DNA for the CDR3: TGTGCCAGCACCTTCGGTCCCACAGGGAACACCGGGGAGCTGTTTTTT. The chain has TRBV7-9 and TRBJ2-2; tentative D call: TRBD1 (5 bases). This CDR3 has 16 residues. V was clipped by 7 bases and J by 1 base, with 16 bases between them. The germline gives CDR1 SEHNR, CDR2 FQNEAQ (reference sequence).

The genes are TRBV27 and TRBJ1-3, with a weak D call TRBD1 (5 bases). The CDR3 sequence is 13 residues long. Germline CDR1 is MNHEY and CDR2 is SMNVEV (reference sequence). Trimming stripped 3 bases from V and 10 bases from J, with 13 bases between. The CDR3 loop reads CASSFPSRGTIYF. CDR3 DNA sequence: TGTGCCAGCAGTTTTCCCAGCCGGGGGACCATATATTTT.

The chain uses TRBV7-2 and TRBJ2-1; no reliable D call. The V end lost 0 bases, the J end lost 8 bases, and 8 bases lay between the germline ends. Looked up from germline, CDR1 is SGHTA and CDR2 is FQGNSA. This CDR3 is built from 13 residues. The chain's CDR3 is CASSLARSHEQFF. The CDR3 DNA reads as TGTGCCAGCAGCTTAGCGCGGTCCCATGAGCAGTTCTTC.

V and J are TRBV1 and TRBJ2-5; the table's TRBD2 call for D was not verified on the DNA. TRBV1 is assigned pseudogene status. The CDR3 contains 20 residues. In nucleotides, the CDR3 is TGCACCAGCAGTCGAACAACCGCGGCGGGGACTAGCGGGATGTGGGAGACCCAGTACTTC. Residues: CTSSRTTAAGTSGMWETQYF.

The CDR3 sequence: CAPHRDENYEQYF. CDR3 DNA: TGTGCCCCCCACAGGGACGAAAACTACGAGCAGTACTTC. The chain carries TRBV24-1 and TRBJ2-7, with TRBD1 as a possible D gene (6 bases). This CDR3 has 13 residues. Per the germline V gene, CDR1 is KGHDR and CDR2 is SFDVKD. V lost 12 bases to trimming and J lost 3 bases, with 17 bases between them.

V and J are TRBV5-1 and TRBJ2-1; 9 bases match TRBD2. CDR1 and CDR2 from the germline V gene are SGHRS and YFSETQ. The trim removed 0 bases at V and 9 bases at J, leaving 4 bases unmatched. The CDR3 has 14 amino acids. CDR3 residues: CASSLVAGGGEQFF. DNA of the CDR3: TGCGCCAGCAGCTTGGTTGCGGGAGGGGGTGAGCAGTTCTTC. The entire variable domain, with the rest obtained from reference TRBV5-1 and TRBJ2-1, is as follows: KAGVTQTPRYLIKTRGQQVTLSCSPISGHRSVSWYQQTPGQGLQFLFEYFSETQRNKGNFPGRFSGRQFSNSRSEMNVSTLELGDSALYLCASSLVAGGGEQFFGPGTRLTVL.

V is TRBV11-2 and J is TRBJ1-1; weak D call: TRBD1 (5 bases). Between the trimmed V and J ends, which lost 4 bases and 4 bases, there was a span of 19 bases. CDR3 length equals 16 residues. Per the germline V gene, CDR1 is SGHAT and CDR2 is FQNNGV. The CDR3 loop reads CASSYITSQGGTEAFF. The CDR3 bases are TGTGCCAGCAGCTATATAACGTCTCAGGGCGGCACTGAAGCTTTCTTT.

In DNA, the CDR3 is TGTGCCAGCAGCGACAGCCCTACCTATAGCAATCAGCCCCAGCATTTT. Its protein product is CASSDSPTYSNQPQHF. The chain recombines TRBV6-2 or TRBV6-3 with TRBJ1-5, with D perhaps TRBD1 (5 bases). Trimming shortened V by 6 bases and J by 0 bases, and 15 bases separated the two germline ends. The CDR3 extends over 16 amino acids. The germline V gene encodes CDR1 MNHEY and CDR2 SVGEGT.

This chain links TRBV5-1 with TRBJ2-7; D is undetermined. Germline CDR1 and CDR2: SGHRS and YFSETQ. The CDR3 consists of 13 residues. Deletions cut 2 bases from V and 2 bases from J, with 8 bases between. The CDR3 region is CASSFTPPYEQYF. In nucleotides, the CDR3 is TGCGCCAGCAGCTTCACTCCCCCCTACGAGCAGTACTTC.

The chain employs TRBV6-5 and TRBJ2-1, with D possibly matching TRBD2 (5 bases). Germline values: CDR1 MNHEY, CDR2 SVGAGI. The V end was cut by 6 bases, the J end by 0 bases, with 9 bases between. This CDR3 region has 14 residues. DNA of the CDR3: TGTGCCAGCAGCAGCGGAACCTCCTACAATGAGCAGTTCTTC. This gives the protein CASSSGTSYNEQFF.

The chain carries TRBV24-1 and TRBJ2-1, with D perhaps matching TRBD2 (6 bases). CDR1 is KGHDR, CDR2 SFDVKD, per germline. Trimming removed 9 bases from V and 5 bases from J, with 13 bases in between. The CDR3 is 13 residues long. The CDR3 DNA reads as TGTGCCACCGCGGGCGGGGCCAACAATGAGCAGTTCTTC. Translation: CATAGGANNEQFF.

The rearrangement uses TRBV11-2 and TRBJ2-1; no reliable D call. The germline V gene encodes CDR1 SGHAT and CDR2 FQNNGV. Trimming took 7 bases from V and 2 from J, leaving 12 bases between them. CDR3 length: 14 residues. The CDR3 DNA reads TGTGCCAGCACCCCCCGACAAACCTACAATGAGCAGTTCTTC. Translation gives CASTPRQTYNEQFF.

J is TRBJ1-3 and V is TRBV27, with D perhaps TRBD1 (6 bases). Trimming took 5 bases from V and 4 from J, leaving 15 bases between them. The V gene's germline CDR1 is MNHEY and CDR2 SMNVEV (reference sequence). The CDR3 extends over 15 amino acids. In nucleotides, the CDR3 is TGTGCCAGCAGTGTACTAGGGGGATCGGGAAACACCATATATTTT. It encodes CASSVLGGSGNTIYF.

The rearrangement uses TRBV5-6 and TRBJ2-7; 8 bases agree with TRBD1. The CDR3 spans 14 residues. With V trimmed by 2 bases and J by 2 bases, 3 bases remained unmatched. CDR1 and CDR2 from the germline V gene are SGHDT and YYEEEE. CDR3 sequence: CASSFGTGAYEQYF. The CDR3 coding sequence is TGTGCCAGCAGCTTTGGGACAGGAGCCTACGAGCAGTACTTC.

The chain joins TRBV27 to TRBJ2-7, with a tentative D call TRBD1 (6 bases). The germline V gene has CDR1 MNHEY and CDR2 SMNVEV (reference sequence). The CDR3 sequence is 16 residues long. The germline V and J ends were trimmed by 1 base and 6 bases, with 19 bases remaining between them. CDR3 amino acids: CASSLWGRQGTPEQYF. In nucleotides, the CDR3 is TGTGCCAGCAGTTTATGGGGGCGGCAGGGAACCCCCGAGCAGTACTTC.

The chain uses TRBV19 and TRBJ2-2, with TRBD1 matching over 8 bases. The trim removed 3 bases at V and 0 bases at J, leaving 3 bases unmatched. CDR1 is LNHDA and CDR2 is SQIVND in the germline V gene (reference sequence). The CDR3 has 16 amino acids. The CDR3 protein is CASSMGQAPNTGELFF. The CDR3 region has the DNA TGTGCCAGTAGTATGGGACAGGCCCCGAACACCGGGGAGCTGTTTTTT.

The rearrangement uses TRBV11-1 and TRBJ2-1, with 9 bases identical to TRBD2. The CDR3 is 13 amino acids. The germline CDR1 and CDR2 sequences are SGHAT and FQDESV (reference sequence). With V trimmed by 7 bases and J by 4 bases, 2 bases remained unmatched. The DNA for the CDR3 is TGTGCCAGCAAGGCGGGAGGGTACAATGAGCAGTTCTTC. Residues: CASKAGGYNEQFF.

The chain is built from TRBV11-2 and TRBJ2-7; 7 nucleotides agree with TRBD1. This CDR3 region has 16 residues. The junction had 10 bases not matched to a gene; V was cut back by 1 base and J by 4 bases. CDR1 and CDR2 from the germline V gene are SGHAT and FQNNGV. CDR3 loop: CASSLAIGGTVYEQYF. The CDR3 DNA reads TGTGCCAGCAGCTTAGCTATCGGTGGGACAGTATACGAGCAGTACTTC.

This clone has only one observation. Germline is not matched at one junction end, which may reflect a read error. The V call is TRBV7-2, the J call TRBJ2-1; no clear D gene. Germline CDR1 reads SGHTA; CDR2 reads FQGNSA. CDR3 length equals 13 residues. The CDR3 loop is CASSFSSDNEQFF. The CDR3 nucleotides are TGTGCCAGCAGCTTCTCCTCCGACAATGAGCAGTTCTTC.

J is TRBJ2-6 and V is TRBV5-4; tentatively, D is TRBD2 (5 bases). The CDR3 runs to 16 residues. Trimming stripped 4 bases from V and 4 bases from J, with 15 bases between. Germline CDR1 SGHNT, CDR2 YYREEE (reference sequence). In DNA form, the CDR3 reads TGTGCCAGCAGCGGAGGTTGGGTTACCGGGGCCAACGTCCTGACTTTC. Protein product: CASSGGWVTGANVLTF. Using reference TRBV5-4 and TRBJ2-6 for the parts outside the CDR3, the full variable domain is ETGVTQSPTHLIKTRGQQVTLRCSSQSGHNTVSWYQQALGQGPQFIFQYYREEENGRGNFPPRFSGLQFPNYSSELNVNALELDDSALYLCASSGGWVTGANVLTFGAGSRLTVL.

The chain couples TRBV10-2 to TRBJ2-1; maybe TRBD2 (5 bases). This CDR3 region has 13 residues. Trimming took 2 bases from V and 10 from J, leaving 12 bases between them. Germline assignment: CDR1 WSHSY and CDR2 SAAADI. CDR3 sequence reads: CASSEASSGEQFF. As DNA, the CDR3 is TGCGCCAGCAGTGAGGCTAGCTCGGGCGAGCAGTTCTTC.

V usage is TRBV3-1 (or the pseudogene TRBV3-2) and J usage is TRBJ2-4; the match to TRBD2 covers 10 bases. This CDR3 has 19 residues. Looked up from germline, CDR1 is LGHDT and CDR2 is YNNKEL (reference sequence). The trim removed 4 bases at V and 0 bases at J, leaving 12 bases unmatched. The CDR3 sequence is CASSPYFPLAGLAKNIQYF. CDR3 DNA sequence: TGTGCCAGCAGCCCATACTTCCCACTAGCGGGGCTAGCCAAAAACATTCAGTACTTC.

This clone has just one count. This chain links TRBV5-4 with TRBJ2-3; D is uncertain. Trimming took 0 bases from V and 2 from J, leaving 10 bases between them. The CDR3 has 15 amino acids. CDR1 is SGHNT and CDR2 is YYREEE in the germline V gene (reference sequence). CDR3 amino acids: CASSLEEHPTDTQYF. The DNA of the CDR3 is TGTGCCAGCAGCTTGGAGGAGCACCCCACAGATACGCAGTATTTT.

Worth noting for this clone: One junction end does not reproduce the germline sequence, and a read error may be involved. The J gene is TRBJ1-2, the V gene TRBV13, with D perhaps TRBD1 (6 bases). Germline-derived CDR1 and CDR2 are PRHDT and FYEKMQ (reference sequence). The CDR3 spans 16 residues. In DNA form, the CDR3 reads TGTGCCAGCAGATTAGCAGGGGACATAGCTAACTATGGCTACACCTTC. As protein: CASRLAGDIANYGYTF. Supplemented by reference TRBV13 and TRBJ1-2, the full variable domain reads AAGVIQSPRHLIKEKRETATLKCYPIPRHDTVYWYQQGPGQDPQFLISFYEKMQSDKGSIPDRFSAQQFSDYHSELNMSSLELGDSALYFCASRLAGDIANYGYTFGSGTRLTVV.

V is TRBV14 and J is TRBJ2-1, with a tentative D call TRBD2 (6 bases). The ends were cut back, 4 bases at V and 9 bases at J, with 22 bases in the middle. The length of the CDR3 is 16 residues. Per germline, CDR1 SGHDN and CDR2 FVKESK. The CDR3, as DNA: TGTGCCAGCAGCCCACATCGTCCCGGGTTGGGGGGTGAGCAGTTCTTC. Protein: CASSPHRPGLGGEQFF.

This clone was seen a single time. The chain has TRBV19 and TRBJ1-1; no clear D gene. The CDR3 length is 16 residues. Germline CDR1 reads LNHDA; CDR2 reads SQIVND (reference sequence). The V gene lost 6 bases and the J gene lost 1 base, with 18 bases spanning the gap. This CDR3 reads CASSFLSGRGNTEAFF. The CDR3 DNA sequence: TGTGCCAGTAGCTTCCTGAGCGGGCGGGGGAACACTGAAGCTTTCTTT.

V usage is TRBV19 and J usage is TRBJ2-3; TRBD1 aligns across 7 bases. V shed 7 bases, J shed 4 bases, and the junction held 14 bases outside the gene matches. CDR1 and CDR2 from the germline V gene are LNHDA and SQIVND (reference sequence). The CDR3 sequence is 16 residues long. DNA of the CDR3: TGTGCCAGTAAACAGGGGCAGGTCGGGAATCCAGATACGCAGTATTTT. It yields the protein CASKQGQVGNPDTQYF.

The genes are TRBV11-2 and TRBJ2-2; D is unresolved. Germline V gives CDR1 SGHAT, CDR2 FQNNGV. Trimming cost V 1 base and J 0 bases, with 12 bases left between them. The CDR3 length is 17 residues. As DNA, the CDR3 is TGTGCCAGCAGCTTAGTATTAGATAGTGCGAACACCGGGGAGCTGTTTTTT. Its translation is CASSLVLDSANTGELFF.

The chain employs TRBV12-3 or TRBV12-4 and TRBJ2-5; D gene uncertain. The CDR3 runs 13 residues. Between the trimmed V and J ends, which lost 7 bases and 2 bases, there was a span of 11 bases. The CDR3 DNA sequence: TGTGCCAGCACCCGCGGCCCACAAGAGACCCAGTACTTC. Residues: CASTRGPQETQYF.